The rows below give T cell receptor beta chains drawn from one sample of a study of ipilimumab plus nivolumab after autologous stem cell transplantation. TCRdb's copy holds only in-frame clones and misses some; the assay was immunoSEQ multiplex PCR. The data show roughly 17,000 clones, 65% to 80% seen once. Sequences were derived from PBMCs, sampled in a trial of ipilimumab plus nivolumab as post-transplant consolidation. The receptors come from a male donor with diffuse large B-cell lymphoma. CDR3s include the opening cysteine and the closing phenylalanine or tryptophan. The order of the fields is clone size, J gene, V gene, D gene, CDR3 DNA, CDR3 protein. A D gene is named only where the DNA matches it firmly. Expanded clones get a size class; other rows say once, few or many, or leave the size out.

size: once
J: TRBJ2-7
V: TRBV5-6
D: TRBD1
DNA: TGTGCCAGCAGCTCCGGGACAGTAGGCGAGCAGTACTTC
CDR3: CASSSGTVGEQYF

size: medium-sized
J: TRBJ2-7
V: TRBV23-1
D: NA
DNA: TGCGCCAGCAGTCCCTGGTTGGGCCAGGGCGATGACGAGCAGTACTTC
CDR3: CASSPWLGQGDDEQYF

size: NA
J: TRBJ1-2
V: TRBV5-1
D: TRBD1
DNA: TGCGCCAGCAGCGGGGACAGCTTTTATGGCTACACCTTC
CDR3: CASSGDSFYGYTF

size: few
J: TRBJ1-1
V: TRBV5-1
D: NA
DNA: TGCGCCAGCAGCTCACAGGGTGAGGAAACTGAAGCTTTCTTT
CDR3: CASSSQGEETEAFF

size: NA
J: TRBJ1-2
V: TRBV29-1
D: NA
DNA: TGCAGCGTTGAAGAGGATGAGGGTATCTATGGCTACACCTTC
CDR3: CSVEEDEGIYGYTF

size: NA
J: TRBJ1-6
V: TRBV27
D: NA
DNA: TGTGCCAGCAGTTTAAGGCCGAATTCACCCCTCCACTTT
CDR3: CASSLRPNSPLHF

size: NA
J: TRBJ2-1
V: TRBV5-1
D: TRBD2
DNA: TGCGCCAGCAGCGATTGGAGCGGGGGGGTAAATGAGCAGTTCTTC
CDR3: CASSDWSGGVNEQFF

size: NA
J: TRBJ2-1
V: TRBV27
D: NA
DNA: TGTGCCAGCAGCCCCCCGGGGGGCGCCTCCTACAATGAGCAGTTCTTC
CDR3: CASSPPGGASYNEQFF

size: NA
J: TRBJ1-4
V: TRBV5-1
D: NA
DNA: TGCGCCAGCAGTGAGGGGAATAATGAAAAACTGTTTTTT
CDR3: CASSEGNNEKLFF

size: NA
J: TRBJ2-7
V: TRBV11-3
D: TRBD2
DNA: TGTGCCAGCAGCCCACCCCCGGAACTAGCGGTCGACTCCTACGAGCAGTACTTC
CDR3: CASSPPPELAVDSYEQYF

size: NA
J: TRBJ1-4
V: TRBV28
D: TRBD1
DNA: TGTGCCAGCAGTACTCCCGGGGACAGGGGGGAAAAACTGTTTTTT
CDR3: CASSTPGDRGEKLFF

size: NA
J: TRBJ2-5
V: TRBV11-2
D: NA
DNA: TGTGCCAGCAGCTTAGTGACAATCCAAGAGACCCAGTACTTC
CDR3: CASSLVTIQETQYF

size: NA
J: TRBJ1-2
V: TRBV30
D: NA
DNA: TGTGCCTGGGAGGAATTGCGGACAGCTTGGCGGGGCTACACCTTC
CDR3: CAWEELRTAWRGYTF

size: NA
J: TRBJ2-5
V: TRBV11-1
D: NA
DNA: TGTGCCAGCAGCTTAGGGGAGACCCAGTACTTC
CDR3: CASSLGETQYF

size: NA
J: TRBJ2-7
V: TRBV5-1
D: TRBD1
DNA: TGCGCCAGCAGTTGGGACAGGAACTACGAGCAGTACTTC
CDR3: CASSWDRNYEQYF

size: NA
J: TRBJ1-1
V: TRBV11-2
D: NA
DNA: TGTGCCAGCAGCTTATATGTAGGGAATCTCCGGCACACTGAAGCTTTCTTT
CDR3: CASSLYVGNLRHTEAFF

size: NA
J: TRBJ1-3
V: TRBV4-3
D: NA
DNA: TGCGCCAGCAGCCAATCGTCTGGAAACACCATATATTTT
CDR3: CASSQSSGNTIYF

size: once
J: TRBJ1-1
V: TRBV7-8
D: NA
DNA: TGTGCCAGCAGCACCTTGAACACTGAAGCTTTCTTT
CDR3: CASSTLNTEAFF

size: NA
J: TRBJ1-1
V: TRBV6-1
D: NA
DNA: TGTGCCAGCAGTGACCAGAACCGGAACACTGAAGCTTTCTTT
CDR3: CASSDQNRNTEAFF

size: few
J: TRBJ1-6
V: TRBV2
D: TRBD1
DNA: TGTGCCAGCAGGGAGACAGGGAATTCACCCCTCCACTTT
CDR3: CASRETGNSPLHF

size: NA
J: TRBJ2-1
V: TRBV4-1
D: NA
DNA: TGCGCCAGCAGCCACTCTCCCTCCTACAATGAGCAGTTCTTC
CDR3: CASSHSPSYNEQFF

size: NA
J: TRBJ2-7
V: TRBV6-4
D: TRBD2
DNA: TGTGCCAGCAGCGGACCACTAGCGGGGGGCAGCTCCTACGAGCAGTACTTC
CDR3: CASSGPLAGGSSYEQYF

size: NA
J: TRBJ1-3
V: TRBV5-1
D: NA
DNA: TGCGCCAGCAGTAAAGGACAGCCCTCTGGAAACACCATATATTTT
CDR3: CASSKGQPSGNTIYF

size: NA
J: TRBJ1-4
V: TRBV6-5
D: NA
DNA: TGTGCCAGCAGTTACTCAAGGGGAACTAATGAAAAACTGTTTTTT
CDR3: CASSYSRGTNEKLFF

size: NA
J: TRBJ2-3
V: TRBV6-4
D: TRBD1
DNA: TGTGCCAGCAGTGCAGGGGGCTCCGGGGCCACGCAGTATTTT
CDR3: CASSAGGSGATQYF

size: NA
J: TRBJ1-2
V: TRBV5-1
D: TRBD1
DNA: TGCGCCAGCAGAGAGGGGACAGGGGATAACACCTTC
CDR3: CASREGTGDNTF

size: NA
J: TRBJ2-1
V: TRBV5-1
D: NA
DNA: TGCGCCAGCTCAGGAGGGGGAGGAACCTACAATGAGCAGTTCTTC
CDR3: CASSGGGGTYNEQFF

size: NA
J: TRBJ1-4
V: TRBV5-1
D: TRBD1
DNA: TGCGCCAGCAGGGAGATGACAGGGAATGAAAAACTGTTTTTT
CDR3: CASREMTGNEKLFF

size: NA
J: TRBJ2-1
V: TRBV19
D: TRBD2
DNA: TGTGCCAGTAGTCGTCCCCCCGGCGGGAGCTCCTACAATGAGCAGTTCTTC
CDR3: CASSRPPGGSSYNEQFF

size: NA
J: TRBJ2-5
V: TRBV6-5
D: TRBD2
DNA: TGTGCCAGCAGTCTGGGGGGGAGAGCGGAGACCCAGTACTTC
CDR3: CASSLGGRAETQYF

size: NA
J: TRBJ1-2
V: TRBV5-4
D: NA
DNA: TGTGCCAGCAGCAACACAGCCGACTATGGCTACACCTTC
CDR3: CASSNTADYGYTF

size: NA
J: TRBJ2-6
V: TRBV19
D: NA
DNA: TGTGCCAGTAGTATCGGTGCGGGCAAAAGCTCTGGGGCCAACGTCCTGACTTTC
CDR3: CASSIGAGKSSGANVLTF

size: NA
J: TRBJ1-4
V: TRBV5-1
D: NA
DNA: TGCGCCAGCAGCTTGGTCGGAAGGCGAGAGGAAAAACTGTTTTTT
CDR3: CASSLVGRREEKLFF

size: NA
J: TRBJ2-7
V: TRBV5-1
D: NA
DNA: TGCGCCAGCAGCCAGGGTAACTACGAGCAGTACTTC
CDR3: CASSQGNYEQYF

size: few
J: TRBJ1-2
V: TRBV11-3
D: NA
DNA: TGTGCCAGCAGCCCGGGACTCCTTGGCTACACCTTC
CDR3: CASSPGLLGYTF

size: NA
J: TRBJ2-5
V: TRBV19
D: TRBD1
DNA: TGTGCCAGTAGTCTGGGACAGCCGTACCAAGAGACCCAGTACTTC
CDR3: CASSLGQPYQETQYF

size: NA
J: TRBJ1-1
V: TRBV5-6
D: NA
DNA: TGTGCCAGCAGCTTGAGACAGCTCGGGGACGAAGCTTTCTTT
CDR3: CASSLRQLGDEAFF

size: NA
J: TRBJ2-1
V: TRBV11-2
D: TRBD2
DNA: TGTGCCAGCAGCTTAGAAGTTGGTAGCGGGGGGGCCACTGAGCAGTTCTTC
CDR3: CASSLEVGSGGATEQFF

size: NA
J: TRBJ1-3
V: TRBV9
D: NA
DNA: TGTGCCAGCAGCGTAAGCCCCCAGAGCTCCTCTGGAAACACCATATATTTT
CDR3: CASSVSPQSSSGNTIYF

size: NA
J: TRBJ1-4
V: TRBV2
D: NA
DNA: TGTGCCAGCAGCTACACCCCAACTAATGAAAAACTGTTTTTT
CDR3: CASSYTPTNEKLFF

size: few
J: TRBJ1-3
V: TRBV5-4
D: NA
DNA: TGTGCCAGCAGCTCTGGACAGCCGCGCTCTGGAAACACCATATATTTT
CDR3: CASSSGQPRSGNTIYF

size: NA
J: TRBJ2-3
V: TRBV5-5
D: TRBD1
DNA: TGTGCCACCGACGACAGGGGCACAGATACGCAGTATTTT
CDR3: CATDDRGTDTQYF

size: once
J: TRBJ2-5
V: TRBV4-2
D: TRBD1
DNA: TGTGCCAGCAGCTTCAACAGGGGGCTACGAGAGACCCAGTACTTC
CDR3: CASSFNRGLRETQYF

size: few
J: TRBJ1-2
V: TRBV18
D: TRBD1
DNA: TGTGCCAGCTCACCCGACCCCGACAGGGCTCGATATGGCTACACCTTC
CDR3: CASSPDPDRARYGYTF

size: few
J: TRBJ1-5
V: TRBV6-1
D: NA
DNA: TGTGCCAGCAGTTGGACAGTCCTTAGCAATCAGCCCCAGCATTTT
CDR3: CASSWTVLSNQPQHF

size: once
J: TRBJ2-7
V: TRBV27
D: TRBD1
DNA: TGTGCCAGCCCCGAACTGGGACAGCCGATCTACGAGCAGTACTTC
CDR3: CASPELGQPIYEQYF

size: NA
J: TRBJ1-2
V: TRBV5-5
D: TRBD1
DNA: TGTGCCAGCAGCTTGGAGGGACAGGGCTTTAACTATGGCTACACCTTC
CDR3: CASSLEGQGFNYGYTF

size: medium-sized
J: TRBJ1-4
V: TRBV5-1
D: NA
DNA: TGCGCCAGCAGCTTTGCTCCAGGGGCAGCTAATGAAAAACTGTTTTTT
CDR3: CASSFAPGAANEKLFF

size: NA
J: TRBJ2-5
V: TRBV4-2
D: NA
DNA: TGTGCCAGCAGCCAAGAGTCCAAATCGGAGACCCAGTACTTC
CDR3: CASSQESKSETQYF

size: NA
J: TRBJ2-1
V: TRBV5-1
D: TRBD2
DNA: TGCGCCAGCAGCCCCGGGCTAGCGGGGGTCGGGAATGAGCAGTTCTTC
CDR3: CASSPGLAGVGNEQFF

size: NA
J: TRBJ2-5
V: TRBV7-9
D: TRBD2
DNA: TGTGCCAGCAGCTTCGGCGGGGGGCGGGAGACCCAGTACTTC
CDR3: CASSFGGGRETQYF

size: once
J: TRBJ2-1
V: TRBV18
D: TRBD2
DNA: TGTGCCAGCTCACGTAGCGGGAGAGGTAACAATGAGCAGTTCTTC
CDR3: CASSRSGRGNNEQFF

size: NA
J: TRBJ1-2
V: TRBV27
D: NA
DNA: TGTGCCAGCAGTTTACTCCCGTGGGGGGCGGATGGCTACACCTTC
CDR3: CASSLLPWGADGYTF

size: NA
J: TRBJ1-4
V: TRBV5-4
D: NA
DNA: TGTGCCAGCAGCGGAGGACAGAGGAATGAAAAACTGTTTTTT
CDR3: CASSGGQRNEKLFF